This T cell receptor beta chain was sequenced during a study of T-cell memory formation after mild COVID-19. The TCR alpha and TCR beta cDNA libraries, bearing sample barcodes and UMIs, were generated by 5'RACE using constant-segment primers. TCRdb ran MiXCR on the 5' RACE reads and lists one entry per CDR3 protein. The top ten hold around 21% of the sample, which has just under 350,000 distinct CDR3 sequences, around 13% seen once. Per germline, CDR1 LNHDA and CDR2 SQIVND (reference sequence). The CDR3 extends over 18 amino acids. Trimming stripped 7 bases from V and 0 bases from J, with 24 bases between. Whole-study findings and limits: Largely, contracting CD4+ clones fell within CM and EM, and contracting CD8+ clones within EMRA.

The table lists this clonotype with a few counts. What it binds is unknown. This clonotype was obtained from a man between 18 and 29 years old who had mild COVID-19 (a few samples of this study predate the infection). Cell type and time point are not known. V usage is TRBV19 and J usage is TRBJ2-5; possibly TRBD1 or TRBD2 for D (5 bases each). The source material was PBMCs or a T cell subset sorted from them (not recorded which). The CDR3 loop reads CASKENERQGFYQETQYF. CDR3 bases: TGTGCCAGTAAAGAAAACGAGCGGCAGGGATTCTACCAAGAGACCCAGTACTTC.